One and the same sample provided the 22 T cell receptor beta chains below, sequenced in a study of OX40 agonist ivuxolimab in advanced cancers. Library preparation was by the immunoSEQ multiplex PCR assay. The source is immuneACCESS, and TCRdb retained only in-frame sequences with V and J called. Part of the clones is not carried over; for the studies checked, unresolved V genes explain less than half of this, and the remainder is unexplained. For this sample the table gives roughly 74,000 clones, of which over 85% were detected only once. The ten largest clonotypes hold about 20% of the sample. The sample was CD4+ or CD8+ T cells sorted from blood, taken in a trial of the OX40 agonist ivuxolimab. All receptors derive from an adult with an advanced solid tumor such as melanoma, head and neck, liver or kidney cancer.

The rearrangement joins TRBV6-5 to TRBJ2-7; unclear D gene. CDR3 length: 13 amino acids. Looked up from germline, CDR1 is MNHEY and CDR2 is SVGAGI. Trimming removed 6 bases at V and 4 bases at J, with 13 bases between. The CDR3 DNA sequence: TGTGCCAGCAGCCCCCTCCAGGTGTACGAGCAGTACTTC. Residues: CASSPLQVYEQYF.

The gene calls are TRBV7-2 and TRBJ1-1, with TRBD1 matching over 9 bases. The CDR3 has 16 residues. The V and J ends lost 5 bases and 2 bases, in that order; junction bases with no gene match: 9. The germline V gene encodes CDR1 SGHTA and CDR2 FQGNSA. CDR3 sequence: CASSVPPGQGNTEAFF. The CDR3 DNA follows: TGTGCCAGCAGCGTCCCCCCGGGACAGGGTAACACTGAAGCTTTCTTT.

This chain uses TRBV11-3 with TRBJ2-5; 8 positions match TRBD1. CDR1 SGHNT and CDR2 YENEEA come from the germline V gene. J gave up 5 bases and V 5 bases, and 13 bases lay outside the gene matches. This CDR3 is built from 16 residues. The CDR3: CASSNASTGGWETQYF. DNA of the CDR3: TGTGCCAGCAGCAACGCATCTACAGGGGGTTGGGAGACCCAGTACTTC.

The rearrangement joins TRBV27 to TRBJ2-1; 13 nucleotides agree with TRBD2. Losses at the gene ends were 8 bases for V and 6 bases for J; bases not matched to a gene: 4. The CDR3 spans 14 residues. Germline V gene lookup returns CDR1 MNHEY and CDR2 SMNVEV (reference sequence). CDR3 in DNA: TGTGCCAGCGGTTGGACTAGCGGGAGCAATGAGCAGTTCTTC. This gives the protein CASGWTSGSNEQFF.

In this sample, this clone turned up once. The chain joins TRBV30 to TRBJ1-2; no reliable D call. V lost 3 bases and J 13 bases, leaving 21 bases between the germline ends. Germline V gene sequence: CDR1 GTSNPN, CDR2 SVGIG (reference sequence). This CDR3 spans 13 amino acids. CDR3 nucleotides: TGTGCCTGGAGCACGCCCAATATCCTATTCAGCACCTTC. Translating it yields CAWSTPNILFSTF.

CDR3 sequence reads: CAWSDRDSYQETQYF. The DNA of the CDR3 is TGTGCCTGGAGTGACCGGGACAGCTACCAAGAGACCCAGTACTTC. The gene calls are TRBV30 and TRBJ2-5; 7 positions agree with TRBD1. The trim removed 1 base at V and 0 bases at J, leaving 5 bases unmatched. CDR3 length: 15 residues. Germline-derived CDR1 and CDR2 are GTSNPN and SVGIG (reference sequence).

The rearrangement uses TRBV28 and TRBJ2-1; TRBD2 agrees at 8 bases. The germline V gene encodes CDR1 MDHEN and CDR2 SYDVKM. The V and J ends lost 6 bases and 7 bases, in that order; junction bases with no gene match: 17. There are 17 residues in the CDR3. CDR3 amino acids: CASSAPASGPWWNEQFF. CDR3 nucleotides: TGTGCCAGCAGCGCACCGGCTAGCGGGCCGTGGTGGAATGAGCAGTTCTTC.

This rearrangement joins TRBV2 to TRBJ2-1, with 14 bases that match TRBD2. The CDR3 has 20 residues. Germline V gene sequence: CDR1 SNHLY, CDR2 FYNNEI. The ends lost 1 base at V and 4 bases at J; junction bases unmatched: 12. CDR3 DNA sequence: TGTGCCAGCAGTGAAGGGGCTGGACTAGCGGGAGGAGGGGCTTACAATGAGCAGTTCTTC. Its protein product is CASSEGAGLAGGGAYNEQFF.

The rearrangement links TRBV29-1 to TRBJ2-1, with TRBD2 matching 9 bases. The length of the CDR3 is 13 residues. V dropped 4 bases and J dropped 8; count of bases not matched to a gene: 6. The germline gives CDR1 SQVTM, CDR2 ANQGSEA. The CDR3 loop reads CSVASLAGYEQFF. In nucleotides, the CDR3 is TGCAGCGTTGCCTCCCTAGCGGGGTATGAGCAGTTCTTC.

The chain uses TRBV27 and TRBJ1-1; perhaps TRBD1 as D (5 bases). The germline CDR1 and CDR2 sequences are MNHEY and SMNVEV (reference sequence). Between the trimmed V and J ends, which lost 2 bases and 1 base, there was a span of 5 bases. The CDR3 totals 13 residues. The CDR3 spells CASSLGANTEAFF. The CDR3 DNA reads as TGTGCCAGCAGTTTAGGGGCGAACACTGAAGCTTTCTTT.

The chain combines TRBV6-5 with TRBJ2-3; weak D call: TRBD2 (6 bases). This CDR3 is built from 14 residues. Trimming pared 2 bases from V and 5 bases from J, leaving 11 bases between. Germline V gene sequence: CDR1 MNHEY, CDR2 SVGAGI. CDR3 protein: CASSYGGSKDTQYF. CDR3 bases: TGTGCCAGCAGTTACGGGGGGTCCAAAGATACGCAGTATTTT.

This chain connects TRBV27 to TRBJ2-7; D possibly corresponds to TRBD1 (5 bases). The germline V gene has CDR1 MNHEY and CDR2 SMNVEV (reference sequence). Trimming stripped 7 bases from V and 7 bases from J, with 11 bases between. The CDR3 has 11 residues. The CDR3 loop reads CASTRGGEQYF. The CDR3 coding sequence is TGTGCCAGCACTAGGGGCGGTGAGCAGTACTTC.

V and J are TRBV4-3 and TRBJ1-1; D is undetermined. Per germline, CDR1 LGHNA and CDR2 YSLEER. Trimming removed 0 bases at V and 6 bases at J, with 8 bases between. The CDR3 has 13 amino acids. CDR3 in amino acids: CASSQELRAEAFF. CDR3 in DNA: TGCGCCAGCAGCCAAGAATTGCGGGCTGAAGCTTTCTTT.

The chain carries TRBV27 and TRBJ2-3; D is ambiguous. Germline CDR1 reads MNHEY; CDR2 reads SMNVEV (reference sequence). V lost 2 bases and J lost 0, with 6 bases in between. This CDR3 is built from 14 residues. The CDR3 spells CASSLVPSTDTQYF. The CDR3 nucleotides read TGTGCCAGCAGTTTAGTCCCGAGCACAGATACGCAGTATTTT.

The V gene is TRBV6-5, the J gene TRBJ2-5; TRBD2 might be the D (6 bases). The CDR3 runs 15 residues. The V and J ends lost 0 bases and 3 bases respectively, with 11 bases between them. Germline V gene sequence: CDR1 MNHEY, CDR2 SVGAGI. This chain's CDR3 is CASSYSISGEETQYF. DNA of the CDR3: TGTGCCAGCAGTTACTCGATTAGCGGTGAAGAGACCCAGTACTTC.

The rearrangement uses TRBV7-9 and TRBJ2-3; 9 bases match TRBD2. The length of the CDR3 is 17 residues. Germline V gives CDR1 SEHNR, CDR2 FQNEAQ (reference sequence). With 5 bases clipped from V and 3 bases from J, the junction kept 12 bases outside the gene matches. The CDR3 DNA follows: TGTGCCAGCAGCCCCCCCCGGCTAGCGGGGCTAACAGATACGCAGTATTTT. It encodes CASSPPRLAGLTDTQYF.

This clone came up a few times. CDR3 protein: CASSLRGGLEGTEQFF. Written as DNA, the CDR3 is TGCGCCAGCAGCCTAAGGGGGGGACTAGAGGGAACTGAGCAGTTCTTC. The chain has TRBV4-3 and TRBJ2-1, with 8 bases matching TRBD2. J was trimmed by 9 bases and V by 4 bases; bases with no gene match: 14. Germline loops: CDR1 LGHNA, CDR2 YSLEER. This CDR3 region has 16 residues.

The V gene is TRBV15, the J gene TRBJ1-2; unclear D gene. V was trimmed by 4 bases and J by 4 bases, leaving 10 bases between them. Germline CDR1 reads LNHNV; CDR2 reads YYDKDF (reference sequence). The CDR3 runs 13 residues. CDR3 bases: TGTGCCACCAGCACCCCAGAGTTCTATGGCTACACCTTC. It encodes CATSTPEFYGYTF.

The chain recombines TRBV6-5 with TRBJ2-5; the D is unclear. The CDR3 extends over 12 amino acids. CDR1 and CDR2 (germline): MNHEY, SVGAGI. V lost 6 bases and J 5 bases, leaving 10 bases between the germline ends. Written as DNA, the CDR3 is TGTGCCAGCAGCCCGTCATGGGAGACCCAGTACTTC. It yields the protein CASSPSWETQYF.

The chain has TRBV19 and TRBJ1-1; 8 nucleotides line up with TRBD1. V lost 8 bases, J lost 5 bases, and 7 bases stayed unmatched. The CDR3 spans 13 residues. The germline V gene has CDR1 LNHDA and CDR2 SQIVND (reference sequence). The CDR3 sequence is CASSRGLGTEAFF. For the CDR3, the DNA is TGTGCCAGTTCCAGGGGGCTAGGGACTGAAGCTTTCTTT.

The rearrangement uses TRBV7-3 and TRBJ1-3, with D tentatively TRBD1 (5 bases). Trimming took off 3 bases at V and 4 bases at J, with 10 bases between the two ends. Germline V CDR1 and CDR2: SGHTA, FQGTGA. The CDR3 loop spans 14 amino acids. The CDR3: CASSFQGAGNTIYF. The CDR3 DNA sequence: TGTGCCAGCAGCTTTCAGGGAGCCGGAAACACCATATATTTT.

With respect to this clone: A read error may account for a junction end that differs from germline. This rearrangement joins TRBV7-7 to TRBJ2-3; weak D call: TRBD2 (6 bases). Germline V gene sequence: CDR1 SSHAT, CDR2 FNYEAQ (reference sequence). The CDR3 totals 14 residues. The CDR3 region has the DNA TGTGCTAGCAGCTTTGGGACTAGCACAGATACGCAGTATTTT. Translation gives CASSFGTSTDTQYF.